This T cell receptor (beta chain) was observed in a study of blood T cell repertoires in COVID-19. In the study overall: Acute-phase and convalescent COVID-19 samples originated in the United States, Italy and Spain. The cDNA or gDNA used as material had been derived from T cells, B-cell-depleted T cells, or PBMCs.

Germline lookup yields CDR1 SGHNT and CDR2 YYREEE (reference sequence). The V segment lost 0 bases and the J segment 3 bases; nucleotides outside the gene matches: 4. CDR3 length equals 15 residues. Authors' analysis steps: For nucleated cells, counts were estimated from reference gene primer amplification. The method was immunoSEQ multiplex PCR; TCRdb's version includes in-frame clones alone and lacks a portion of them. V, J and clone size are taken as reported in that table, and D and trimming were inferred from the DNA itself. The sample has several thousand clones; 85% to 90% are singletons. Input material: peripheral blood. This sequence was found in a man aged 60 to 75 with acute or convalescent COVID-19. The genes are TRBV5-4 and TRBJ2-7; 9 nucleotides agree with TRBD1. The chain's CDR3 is CASSLAGTGIYEQYF. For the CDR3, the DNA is TGTGCCAGCAGCTTGGCCGGGACAGGGATCTACGAGCAGTACTTC.